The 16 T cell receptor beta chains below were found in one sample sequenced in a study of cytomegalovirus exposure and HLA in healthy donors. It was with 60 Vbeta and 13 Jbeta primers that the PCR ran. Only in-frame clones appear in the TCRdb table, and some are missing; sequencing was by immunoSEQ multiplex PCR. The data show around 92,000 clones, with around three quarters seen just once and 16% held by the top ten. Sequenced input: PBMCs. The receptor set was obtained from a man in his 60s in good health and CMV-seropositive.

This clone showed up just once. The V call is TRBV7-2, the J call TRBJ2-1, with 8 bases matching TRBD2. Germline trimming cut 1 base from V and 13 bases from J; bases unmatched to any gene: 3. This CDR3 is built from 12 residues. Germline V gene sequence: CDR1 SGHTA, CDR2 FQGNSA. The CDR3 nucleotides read TGTGCCAGCAGCTTAGGCGGGGGGTCCCAGTTCTTC. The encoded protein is CASSLGGGSQFF. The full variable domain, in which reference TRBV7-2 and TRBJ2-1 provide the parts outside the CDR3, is GAGVSQSPSNKVTEKGKDVELRCDPISGHTALYWYRQSLGQGLEFLIYFQGNSAPDKSGLPSDRFSAERTGGSVSTLTIQRTQQEDSAVYLCASSLGGGSQFFGPGTRLTVL.

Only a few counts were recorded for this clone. The CDR3 region has the DNA TGTGCCAGCAGTGAAAGGACAAACCAAGAGACCCAGTACTTC. Amino acid sequence: CASSERTNQETQYF. The genes are TRBV2 and TRBJ2-5; a weak D match, TRBD1 (5 bases). The CDR3 consists of 14 residues. The V and J ends lost 2 bases and 0 bases respectively, with 7 bases between them. Germline V gene lookup returns CDR1 SNHLY and CDR2 FYNNEI.

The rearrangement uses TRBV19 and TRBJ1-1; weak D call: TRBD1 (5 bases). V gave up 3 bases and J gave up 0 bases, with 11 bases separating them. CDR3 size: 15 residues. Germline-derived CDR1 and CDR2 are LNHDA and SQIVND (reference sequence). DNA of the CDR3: TGTGCCAGTAGTATGAAGACAGCGTTGAACACTGAAGCTTTCTTT. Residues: CASSMKTALNTEAFF.

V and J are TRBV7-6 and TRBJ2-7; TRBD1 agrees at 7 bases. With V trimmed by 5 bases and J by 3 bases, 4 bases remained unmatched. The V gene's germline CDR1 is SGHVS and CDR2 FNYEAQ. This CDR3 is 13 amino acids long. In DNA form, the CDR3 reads TGTGCCAGCAGCCCCGACAGGGTCTACGAGCAGTACTTC. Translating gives CASSPDRVYEQYF. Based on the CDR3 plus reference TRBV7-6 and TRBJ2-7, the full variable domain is GAGVSQSPRYKVTKRGQDVALRCDPISGHVSLYWYRQALGQGPEFLTYFNYEAQQDKSGLPNDRFSAERPEGSISTLTIQRTEQRDSAMYRCASSPDRVYEQYFGPGTRLTVT.

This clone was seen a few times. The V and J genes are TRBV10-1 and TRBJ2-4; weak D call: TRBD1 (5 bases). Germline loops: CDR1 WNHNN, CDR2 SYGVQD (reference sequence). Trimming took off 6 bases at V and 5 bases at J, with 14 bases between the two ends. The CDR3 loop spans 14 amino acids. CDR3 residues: CASRSRRAENIQYF. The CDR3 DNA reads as TGCGCCAGCAGATCGCGCAGGGCGGAAAACATTCAGTACTTC.

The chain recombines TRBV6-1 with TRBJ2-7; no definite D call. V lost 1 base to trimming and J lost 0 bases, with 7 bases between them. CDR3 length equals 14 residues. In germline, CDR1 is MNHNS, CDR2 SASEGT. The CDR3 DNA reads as TGTGCCAGCAGTGAAGTTGGCCTCTCCTACGAGCAGTACTTC. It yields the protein CASSEVGLSYEQYF.

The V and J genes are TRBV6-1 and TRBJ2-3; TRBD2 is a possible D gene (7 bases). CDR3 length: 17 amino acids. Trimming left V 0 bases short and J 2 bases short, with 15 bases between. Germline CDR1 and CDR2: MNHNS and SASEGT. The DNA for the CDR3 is TGTGCCAGCAGTGAAGCCGGGACGGGGGGCCCCACAGATACGCAGTATTTT. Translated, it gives CASSEAGTGGPTDTQYF.

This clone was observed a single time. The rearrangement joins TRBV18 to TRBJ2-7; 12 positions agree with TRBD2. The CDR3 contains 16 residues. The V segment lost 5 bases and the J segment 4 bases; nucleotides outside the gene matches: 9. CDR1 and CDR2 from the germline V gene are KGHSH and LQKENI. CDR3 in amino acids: CASSGDRTSGTYEQYF. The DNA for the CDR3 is TGTGCCAGCTCAGGGGACCGGACTAGCGGGACGTACGAGCAGTACTTC.

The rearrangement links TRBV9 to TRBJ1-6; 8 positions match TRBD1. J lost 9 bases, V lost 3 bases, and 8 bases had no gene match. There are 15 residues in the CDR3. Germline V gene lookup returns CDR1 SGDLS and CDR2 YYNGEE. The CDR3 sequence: CASSANLDRASPLHF. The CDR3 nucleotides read TGTGCCAGCAGCGCGAACCTGGACAGGGCTTCACCCCTCCACTTT.

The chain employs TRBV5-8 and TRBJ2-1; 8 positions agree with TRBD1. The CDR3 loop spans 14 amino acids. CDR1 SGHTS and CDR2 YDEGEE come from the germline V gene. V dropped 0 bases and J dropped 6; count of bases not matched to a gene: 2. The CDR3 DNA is TGTGCCAGCAGCTTGGGGCAGGGGGCCAATGAGCAGTTCTTC. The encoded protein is CASSLGQGANEQFF.

The CDR3 nucleotides read TGTGCCAGCGTTGTGCAGGGGTGGATCTACGAGCAGTACTTC. Its protein is CASVVQGWIYEQYF. The V call is TRBV5-8, the J call TRBJ2-7; possible D gene TRBD1, 6 bases. The V and J ends lost 7 bases and 3 bases respectively, with 17 bases between them. CDR3 length: 14 amino acids. Germline values: CDR1 SGHTS, CDR2 YDEGEE. The whole variable domain, remainder taken from reference TRBV5-8 and TRBJ2-7, is EAGVTQSPTHLIKTRGQQATLRCSPISGHTSVYWYQQALGLGLQFLLWYDEGEERNRGNFPPRFSGRQFPNYSSELNVNALELEDSALYLCASVVQGWIYEQYFGPGTRLTVT.

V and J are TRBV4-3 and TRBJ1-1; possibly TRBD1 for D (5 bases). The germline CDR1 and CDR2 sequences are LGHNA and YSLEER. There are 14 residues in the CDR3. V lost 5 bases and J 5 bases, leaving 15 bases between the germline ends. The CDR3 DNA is TGCGCCAGCAGCGGGGGGGAGGGGCGGACTGAAGCTTTCTTT. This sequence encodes CASSGGEGRTEAFF.

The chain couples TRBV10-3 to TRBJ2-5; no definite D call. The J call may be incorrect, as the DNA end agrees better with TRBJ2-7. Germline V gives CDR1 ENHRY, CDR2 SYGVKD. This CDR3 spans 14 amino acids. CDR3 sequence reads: CAISVSGSSYEQYF. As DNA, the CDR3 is TGTGCCATCAGTGTTTCTGGTAGCTCCTACGAGCAGTACTTC.

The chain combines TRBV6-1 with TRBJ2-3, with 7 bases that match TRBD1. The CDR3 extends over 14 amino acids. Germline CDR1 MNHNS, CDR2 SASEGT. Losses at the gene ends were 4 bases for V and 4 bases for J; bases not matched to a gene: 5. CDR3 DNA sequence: TGTGCCAGCAGTGCGGGGACAGCCCCAGATACGCAGTATTTT. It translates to CASSAGTAPDTQYF.

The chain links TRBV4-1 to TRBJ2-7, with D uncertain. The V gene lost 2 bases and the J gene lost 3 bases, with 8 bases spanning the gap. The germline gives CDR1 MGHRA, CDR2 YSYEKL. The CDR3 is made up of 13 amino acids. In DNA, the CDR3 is TGCGCCAGCAGCCAACAGATAAACTACGAGCAGTACTTC. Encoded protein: CASSQQINYEQYF.

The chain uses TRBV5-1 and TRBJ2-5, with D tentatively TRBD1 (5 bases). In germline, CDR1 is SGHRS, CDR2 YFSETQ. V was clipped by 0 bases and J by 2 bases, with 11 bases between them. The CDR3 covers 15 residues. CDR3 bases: TGCGCCAGCAGCTTGGGAGGTGGGGCTCAAGAGACCCAGTACTTC. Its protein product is CASSLGGGAQETQYF.